This TCR beta chain was retrieved from a study of T-cell reconstitution after alpha-beta-depleted transplantation in children. General study results and limits: There were reportedly several hundred expanded graft clones from which alpha-beta T cells came about two months after transplant.

A note on this clonotype: Its specificity is not known.

The TCRbeta library incorporated unique molecular identifiers. Each CDR3 protein is one row after TCRdb ran MiXCR on the PCR reads. The sample has more than 120,000 distinct CDR3 sequences, around 8.5% seen once. The V end lost 4 bases, the J end lost 0 bases, and 10 bases lay between the germline ends. The CDR3 runs 15 residues. Sequencing used PBMCs, mostly from graft donor cells, obtained 180 days after TCRalphabeta/CD19-depleted stem cell transplant. J is TRBJ1-3 and V is TRBV12-3 or TRBV12-4; D possibly corresponds to TRBD1 (6 bases). The clonotype was recovered from a female patient aged 2-9 years who had a stem cell transplant for congenital amegakaryocytic thrombocytopenia, so the T cells may come from the graft donor. The CDR3 spells CASSWDISSGNTIYF. The CDR3 DNA reads TGTGCCAGCAGTTGGGACATCTCCTCTGGAAACACCATATATTTT.